Presented here are 9 T cell receptor beta chains from one specimen sequenced in a study of blood T cell repertoires in COVID-19. Profiling relied on immunoSEQ multiplex PCR, and the TCRdb table lists in-frame clones only, not all of them. The sample lists 150,000 to 200,000 clones, over 80% seen once, with less than 3.5% in the top ten. Sample: PBMCs or T cells enriched from blood (not recorded which). Every receptor here comes from a woman aged 25 to 45 who had been exposed to COVID-19.

This clone was observed a single time. The chain combines TRBV30 with TRBJ2-1; maybe TRBD2 (7 bases). Trimming removed 3 bases at V and 5 bases at J, with 20 bases between. The V gene's germline CDR1 is GTSNPN and CDR2 SVGIG (reference sequence). This CDR3 has 16 amino acids. The chain's CDR3 is CAWSPSWGGPNNEQFF. CDR3 nucleotides: TGTGCCTGGAGCCCTTCCTGGGGGGGCCCCAACAATGAGCAGTTCTTC. The full variable domain, completed using reference TRBV30 and TRBJ2-1, is SQTIHQWPATLVQPVGSPLSLECTVEGTSNPNLYWYRQAAGRGLQLLFYSVGIGQISSEVPQNLSASRPQDRQFILSSKKLLLSDSGFYLCAWSPSWGGPNNEQFFGPGTRLTVL.

This clone was picked up one time. This chain connects TRBV19 to TRBJ1-2; unclear D gene. The germline V gene encodes CDR1 LNHDA and CDR2 SQIVND (reference sequence). This CDR3 has 13 residues. V was pared by 3 bases and J by 7 bases, with 12 bases between. As DNA, the CDR3 is TGTGCCAGTAGTATTGATCCGGGTGGTGGCTACACCTTC. It translates to CASSIDPGGGYTF.

The chain is built from TRBV10-3 and TRBJ1-1, with D unresolved. Per germline, CDR1 ENHRY and CDR2 SYGVKD. V lost 6 bases to trimming and J lost 0 bases, with 8 bases between them. This CDR3 spans 13 amino acids. CDR3 nucleotides: TGTGCCATCAGAGCTGAGTTGAACACTGAAGCTTTCTTT. It yields the protein CAIRAELNTEAFF.

The rearrangement links TRBV18 to TRBJ2-7, with 9 bases aligning to TRBD1. The germline V gene encodes CDR1 KGHSH and CDR2 LQKENI. The CDR3 has 16 residues. With 2 bases clipped from V and 2 bases from J, the junction kept 7 bases outside the gene matches. DNA for the CDR3: TGTGCCAGCTCACCAAACCGGGACAGGGACGCCTACGAGCAGTACTTC. Its protein is CASSPNRDRDAYEQYF.

The chain couples TRBV11-2 to TRBJ2-2; maybe TRBD1 (6 bases). The length of the CDR3 is 16 residues. Germline V gives CDR1 SGHAT, CDR2 FQNNGV. V lost 5 bases, J lost 4 bases, and 17 bases lay in between. In DNA form, the CDR3 reads TGTGCCAGCAGCCCAGGGACAACTACCCTCACCGGGGAGCTGTTTTTT. It translates to CASSPGTTTLTGELFF.

The chain couples TRBV29-1 to TRBJ2-7; tentatively, D is TRBD2 (6 bases). V lost 6 bases and J lost 3, with 9 bases in between. Per germline, CDR1 SQVTM and CDR2 ANQGSEA. This CDR3 spans 11 amino acids. The CDR3 loop is CSVLGGYEQYF. For the CDR3, the DNA is TGCAGCGTCTTGGGGGGCTACGAGCAGTACTTC.

The chain recombines TRBV6-1 with TRBJ1-6; D is ambiguous. The ends were cut back, 2 bases at V and 0 bases at J, with 11 bases in the middle. The CDR3 spans 17 residues. The germline CDR1 and CDR2 sequences are MNHNS and SASEGT. CDR3 amino acids: CASSESGGSSYNSPLHF. The DNA of the CDR3 is TGTGCCAGCAGTGAATCTGGAGGTAGCTCCTATAATTCACCCCTCCACTTT.

The V call is TRBV5-6, the J call TRBJ1-5, with 9 bases lining up with TRBD1. J gave up 2 bases and V 4 bases, and 4 bases lay outside the gene matches. The CDR3 loop spans 15 amino acids. Germline V gene lookup returns CDR1 SGHDT and CDR2 YYEEEE. The CDR3 spells CASSRQGEGNQPQHF. The DNA of the CDR3 is TGTGCCAGCAGCCGACAGGGGGAAGGCAATCAGCCCCAGCATTTT. The whole variable domain, remainder taken from reference TRBV5-6 and TRBJ1-5, is DAGVTQSPTHLIKTRGQQVTLRCSPKSGHDTVSWYQQALGQGPQFIFQYYEEEERQRGNFPDRFSGHQFPNYSSELNVNALLLGDSALYLCASSRQGEGNQPQHFGDGTRLSIL.

CDR3 sequence: CASSQGGPGTSRNEQFF. The CDR3 region has the DNA TGCGCCAGCAGCCAAGGAGGGCCGGGGACTAGCAGGAATGAGCAGTTCTTC. The chain joins TRBV4-1 to TRBJ2-1, with TRBD2 matching over 9 bases. The CDR3 runs to 17 residues. The germline V gene has CDR1 MGHRA and CDR2 YSYEKL. V lost 1 base to trimming and J lost 7 bases; unmatched junction nucleotides: 11.